A selection of T cell receptor beta chains follows, all from one sample in a study of T cells in Graves' hyperthyroidism and ophthalmopathy. TCRdb reanalysed the multiplex PCR reads using MiXCR and keeps one entry per CDR3 protein. The sample gives around 420,000 distinct CDR3 sequences, roughly 15% of which show up once; about 5% is in the top ten. Input material: blood. These receptors were obtained from a woman aged 18-35 years with Graves' hyperthyroidism. CDR3s include the opening cysteine and the closing phenylalanine or tryptophan. D genes are given only for firm matches. Rows give clone size only sometimes, using once, few, many, or a class for an expanded clone.

clone_size	v_call	d_call	j_call	cdr3_aa	cdr3_nt
.	TRBV5-1	.	TRBJ2-6	CASSPSGGANVLTF	TGCGCCAGCAGCCCCTCGGGGGGGGCCAACGTCCTGACTTTC
.	TRBV20-1	.	TRBJ2-5	CSATNSLETQYF	TGCAGTGCTACGAACAGCCTGGAGACCCAGTACTTC
many	TRBV13	TRBD1	TRBJ1-6	CASSYRTGENSPLHF	TGTGCCAGCAGCTACAGGACAGGAGAAAATTCACCCCTCCACTTT
many	TRBV28	TRBD2	TRBJ2-3	CASSPIAGAVGTQYF	TGTGCCAGCAGTCCCATAGCGGGAGCGGTCGGTACGCAGTATTTT
many	TRBV6-1	TRBD1	TRBJ2-5	CASRNNRGYQETQYF	TGTGCCAGCAGAAACAACAGGGGATACCAAGAGACCCAGTACTTC
.	TRBV12-3/TRBV12-4	.	TRBJ2-7	CASSFSWGGPDEQYF	TGTGCCAGCAGTTTTTCCTGGGGGGGGCCCGACGAGCAGTACTTC
.	TRBV12-3/TRBV12-4	TRBD1	TRBJ1-4	CASSFVAGGGLLTNEKLFF	TGTGCCAGCAGTTTCGTGGCAGGGGGTGGTCTACTTACTAATGAAAAACTGTTTTTT
many	TRBV20-1	.	TRBJ2-3	CSAQGVDTQYF	TGCAGTGCCCAAGGAGTAGATACGCAGTATTTT
many	TRBV18	.	TRBJ2-7	CASSPPAGYSYEQYF	TGTGCCAGCTCACCACCCGCAGGATACTCCTACGAGCAGTACTTC
few	TRBV5-5	.	TRBJ1-3	CASSGLRGVNTIYF	TGTGCCAGCAGCGGCCTTCGGGGCGTAAACACCATATATTTT
few	TRBV9	.	TRBJ2-1	CASSGQGASGASYNEQFF	TGTGCCAGCAGCGGACAGGGGGCTAGCGGGGCATCCTACAATGAGCAGTTCTTC
many	TRBV6-1	TRBD1	TRBJ1-1	CASSERQGGTEAFF	TGTGCCAGCAGTGAACGGCAGGGGGGCACTGAAGCTTTCTTT
many	TRBV7-6	.	TRBJ2-5	CASSFRVGIQETQYF	TGTGCCAGCAGCTTCAGGGTGGGGATCCAAGAGACCCAGTACTTC
.	TRBV4-1	.	TRBJ1-1	CASSQERGVTEAFF	TGCGCCAGCAGCCAAGAAAGGGGGGTTACTGAAGCTTTCTTT
.	TRBV12-3/TRBV12-4	.	TRBJ1-5	CASSFVDSNQPQHF	TGTGCCAGCAGTTTTGTCGATAGCAATCAGCCCCAGCATTTT
many	TRBV20-1	TRBD2	TRBJ2-7	CSARGLAGGSSYEQYF	TGCAGTGCTAGGGGACTAGCGGGAGGGAGCTCCTACGAGCAGTACTTC
many	TRBV5-1	.	TRBJ1-4	CASSSGAPNEKLFF	TGCGCCAGCAGCTCAGGGGCACCTAATGAAAAACTGTTTTTT
few	TRBV12-3/TRBV12-4	.	TRBJ2-2	CVSSLGGLGELFF	TGTGTCAGCAGTTTGGGGGGGCTGGGGGAGCTGTTTTTT
many	TRBV18	TRBD2	TRBJ2-7	CASSPLGTSGNEQYF	TGTGCCAGCTCACCCCTAGGGACTAGCGGGAACGAGCAGTACTTC
few	TRBV7-9	TRBD1	TRBJ1-2	CASSPKGANYGYTF	TGTGCCAGCAGCCCAAAGGGGGCAAACTATGGCTACACCTTC
few	TRBV28	TRBD1	TRBJ1-5	CASSRTGVEDQPQHF	TGTGCCAGCAGTCGGACAGGGGTAGAAGATCAGCCCCAGCATTTT
many	TRBV5-5	TRBD2	TRBJ2-3	CASSTRTSDVPDTQYF	TGTGCCAGCAGCACCCGGACTAGCGACGTGCCAGATACGCAGTATTTT
.	TRBV19	TRBD1	TRBJ1-2	CASLQGNGYTF	TGTGCCAGTCTACAGGGGAATGGCTACACCTTC
few	TRBV7-2	TRBD1	TRBJ2-1	CASSIRQGLGSYNEQFF	TGTGCCAGCAGCATCCGACAGGGGTTGGGCTCCTACAATGAGCAGTTCTTC
many	TRBV5-1	TRBD2	TRBJ2-3	CASSLEHLAGGPDTQYF	TGCGCCAGCAGCTTGGAACACCTAGCGGGAGGGCCAGATACGCAGTATTTT
few	TRBV6-2/TRBV6-3	TRBD1	TRBJ2-3	CASLGTGRTDTQYF	TGTGCCAGCCTCGGGACAGGCCGCACAGATACGCAGTATTTT
many	TRBV6-1	.	TRBJ2-2	CASSDVLLANTGELFF	TGTGCCAGCAGTGATGTGTTGTTAGCGAACACCGGGGAGCTGTTTTTT
few	TRBV30	.	TRBJ1-6	CAWSVDRLNSPLHF	TGTGCCTGGAGTGTAGACAGGCTGAATTCACCCCTCCACTTT
few	TRBV12-5	.	TRBJ2-5	CASAHTLGETQYF	TGTGCTAGTGCCCACACCTTGGGAGAGACCCAGTACTTC
.	TRBV5-4	.	TRBJ2-7	CASSWGNYEQYF	TGTGCCAGCAGCTGGGGGAACTACGAGCAGTACTTC
many	TRBV12-5	TRBD2	TRBJ2-1	CASGLVTNLPGLAGASYNEQFF	TGTGCTAGTGGTTTGGTCACGAACCTCCCAGGACTAGCGGGAGCGTCCTACAATGAGCAGTTCTTC
many	TRBV3-1	TRBD2	TRBJ2-1	CASSRSGGSRNEQFF	TGTGCCAGCAGCCGCTCCGGGGGGAGCAGGAATGAGCAGTTCTTC
.	TRBV9	.	TRBJ2-1	CASSARANEQFF	TGTGCCAGCAGCGCGAGAGCCAATGAGCAGTTCTTC
many	TRBV27	.	TRBJ2-5	CASSLSQGFGQETQYF	TGTGCCAGCAGTCTAAGCCAGGGCTTCGGGCAAGAGACCCAGTACTTC
.	TRBV28	TRBD1	TRBJ2-6	CASNRDRGSSGANVLTF	TGTGCCAGCAACCGGGACAGGGGCTCCTCTGGGGCCAACGTCCTGACTTTC
few	TRBV3-1	TRBD1	TRBJ1-6	CASSVGQGNSPLHF	TGTGCCAGCAGCGTGGGACAGGGGAATTCACCCCTCCACTTT